Each of the 20 T cell receptor beta chains below was sequenced from the same sample in a study of regulatory T cells in long-lasting Graves disease. Documented time point: newly diagnosed GD, antithyroid drugs for less than 3 months. Generation of the TCR library employed RNA extracted from PBMCs. CDR3 regions were amplified by Arm-PCR using iRepertoire HTBI primers to build TCR beta libraries. One entry per CDR3 protein results from TCRdb running MiXCR on the multiplex PCR reads. The profile shows around 400,000 distinct CDR3 sequences, around 15% of them singletons. Source: peripheral blood mononuclear cells (PBMCs), taken at new diagnosis, from a patient treated with antithyroid drugs. All receptors come from a female donor with Graves disease.

This clonotype was observed many times. The V and J genes are TRBV12-3 or TRBV12-4 and TRBJ2-1; D might be TRBD1 or TRBD2, each matching 5 bases. With 7 bases removed from V and 0 bases from J, the gap between germline ends came to 10 bases. This CDR3 spans 14 amino acids. The CDR3 DNA follows: TGTGCCAGCACCTCCGGGGCCTCCTACAATGAGCAGTTCTTC. Translating it yields CASTSGASYNEQFF.

The rearrangement uses TRBV5-1 and TRBJ2-7, with 9 bases lining up with TRBD1. V shed 3 bases and J 7 bases; nucleotides not matched to a gene: 5. The CDR3 runs 13 residues. Germline values: CDR1 SGHRS, CDR2 YFSETQ. The CDR3 sequence is CASSSWTGEEQYF. The CDR3 region has the DNA TGCGCCAGCAGCTCCTGGACAGGGGAAGAGCAGTACTTC.

This clonotype has a count of ten or more. The rearrangement uses TRBV28 and TRBJ1-5, with TRBD1 matching 9 bases. The V gene's germline CDR1 is MDHEN and CDR2 SYDVKM. CDR3 length: 16 amino acids. V trimming: 4 bases; J trimming: 7 bases; junction bases outside the gene matches: 11. The CDR3 DNA follows: TGTGCCAGCAGTTCAACCGGGGACAGGGTGGACCAGCCCCAGCATTTT. Protein: CASSSTGDRVDQPQHF.

The chain uses TRBV19 and TRBJ1-1, with D hard to call. Germline values: CDR1 LNHDA, CDR2 SQIVND (reference sequence). The CDR3 length is 13 residues. Trimming left V 4 bases short and J 1 base short, with 7 bases between. The chain's CDR3 is CASSTIQNTEAFF. CDR3 sequence (DNA): TGTGCCAGTAGTACTATACAGAACACTGAAGCTTTCTTT. Combining the CDR3 with reference TRBV19 and TRBJ1-1 gives the whole variable domain DGGITQSPKYLFRKEGQNVTLSCEQNLNHDAMYWYRQDPGQGLRLIYYSQIVNDFQKGDIAEGYSVSREKKESFPLTVTSAQKNPTAFYLCASSTIQNTEAFFGQGTRLTVV.

In this sample, this clonotype turned up many times. The rearrangement uses TRBV29-1 and TRBJ2-1; the match to TRBD2 covers 11 bases. The CDR3 covers 15 residues. Germline V gene sequence: CDR1 SQVTM, CDR2 ANQGSEA. The V and J ends lost 2 bases and 5 bases, in that order; junction bases with no gene match: 5. The CDR3 reads CSVEIGTSGHNEQFF. The CDR3 DNA sequence: TGCAGCGTTGAAATCGGGACTAGCGGTCACAATGAGCAGTTCTTC.

This clonotype was seen more than once but under ten times. V usage is TRBV10-2 and J usage is TRBJ2-5; 12 bases are a match to TRBD2. Germline trimming cut 2 bases from V and 3 bases from J; bases unmatched to any gene: 4. The CDR3 covers 16 residues. Germline V gives CDR1 WSHSY, CDR2 SAAADI. CDR3 residues: CASSEVGLAGKETQYF. The CDR3 DNA follows: TGCGCCAGCAGTGAGGTCGGACTAGCGGGAAAAGAGACCCAGTACTTC.

This clonotype was seen repeatedly, ten times or more. The chain employs TRBV6-9 and TRBJ2-6, with unresolved D. Germline loops: CDR1 MNHGY, CDR2 SVAAGI. The ends were cut back, 3 bases at V and 0 bases at J, with 15 bases in the middle. This CDR3 spans 18 amino acids. The CDR3 DNA sequence: TGTGCCAGCAGTTACTCGAATCTCCCAAGCTCTGGGGCCAACGTCCTGACTTTC. This gives the protein CASSYSNLPSSGANVLTF.

As to this clonotype: The junction shows a germline mismatch at one end, possibly a read error. V gene TRBV29-1 combines with J gene TRBJ1-1; 10 nucleotides line up with TRBD1. The CDR3 is made up of 14 amino acids. Looked up from germline, CDR1 is SQVTM and CDR2 is ANQGSEA. The CDR3 protein is CSGGGQGGNTGAFF. CDR3 sequence (DNA): TGCAGCGGCGGTGGACAGGGGGGTAACACTGGAGCTTTCTTT.

As to this clonotype: A far larger clone is only one base removed, so a read error is likely. The chain recombines TRBV27 with TRBJ2-4; 9 bases map to TRBD2. CDR3 size: 16 residues. Germline V gives CDR1 MNHEY, CDR2 SMNVEV (reference sequence). V gave up 3 bases and J gave up 13 bases; unmatched junction bases: 16. Here the CDR3 DNA reads TGTGCCAGCAGTTTGGTGGGGCTAGCGGGAAGCAATGAGCAGTACTTC. This codes for CASSLVGLAGSNEQYF.

About this clonotype: Just one base apart from a much larger clone, this may be a read error. The V and J genes are TRBV7-9 and TRBJ1-2, with 8 bases aligning to TRBD1. The V segment lost 9 bases and the J segment 7 bases; nucleotides outside the gene matches: 16. Germline V gives CDR1 SEHNR, CDR2 FQNEAQ (reference sequence). The CDR3 is 15 amino acids. Here the CDR3 reads CARRPEDREESGYTF. CDR3 coding DNA: TGTGCCAGGAGACCCGAGGACAGGGAAGAGTCTGGCTACACCTTC.

This clonotype was found many times. The rearrangement links TRBV19 to TRBJ1-3; D is perhaps TRBD1 (5 bases). V was pared by 3 bases and J by 0 bases, with 18 bases between. The CDR3 covers 18 residues. Germline CDR1 LNHDA, CDR2 SQIVND (reference sequence). CDR3 DNA sequence: TGTGCCAGTAGTATCGAGGGGAACCGTTATTTCTCTGGAAACACCATATATTTT. Encoded protein: CASSIEGNRYFSGNTIYF.

This clonotype has only a few counts. This may be a read error, as it is one base from a much larger clone. The CDR3 loop is CAGRGGGLNTEAFF. CDR3 in DNA: TGTGCCGGCAGGGGCGGCGGCCTGAACACTGAAGCTTTCTTT. This sequence joins TRBV2 and TRBJ1-1; a weak D match, TRBD1 (6 bases). There are 14 residues in the CDR3. Germline V gene lookup returns CDR1 SNHLY and CDR2 FYNNEI.

This clonotype appeared many times. The rearrangement links TRBV7-2 to TRBJ2-2; D not resolved. The germline CDR1 and CDR2 sequences are SGHTA and FQGNSA. Trimming pared 1 base from V and 6 bases from J, leaving 6 bases between. The CDR3 contains 13 residues. The CDR3 sequence: CASSLVGPGELFF. The CDR3 nucleotides are TGTGCCAGCAGCTTAGTTGGGCCCGGGGAGCTGTTTTTT.

The gene calls are TRBV19 and TRBJ2-7; tentative D call: TRBD2 (5 bases). The CDR3 totals 15 residues. CDR1 is LNHDA, CDR2 SQIVND, per germline (reference sequence). V was trimmed by 3 bases and J by 2 bases, leaving 14 bases between them. The CDR3 protein is CASSIGRGLTYEQYF. The CDR3 DNA reads as TGTGCCAGTAGTATTGGTCGAGGGTTGACCTACGAGCAGTACTTC.

This clonotype was picked up many times. The chain is built from TRBV27 and TRBJ1-2; maybe TRBD1 (5 bases). The CDR3 spans 14 residues. Germline V gene lookup returns CDR1 MNHEY and CDR2 SMNVEV (reference sequence). V was clipped by 0 bases and J by 6 bases, with 11 bases between them. CDR3: CASSLSWGENGYTF. The DNA for the CDR3 is TGTGCCAGCAGTTTATCGTGGGGGGAGAATGGCTACACCTTC.

There are many counts of this clonotype. The CDR3 nucleotides are TGTGCCAGCAGCCAGGGCCTTGGTAATCAGCCCCAGCATTTT. Amino acids: CASSQGLGNQPQHF. The rearrangement joins TRBV3-1 to TRBJ1-5; D is uncertain. Germline V CDR1 and CDR2: LGHDT, YNNKEL (reference sequence). There are 14 residues in the CDR3. The V end lost 3 bases, the J end lost 4 bases, and 10 bases lay between the germline ends.

This clonotype was detected ten times or more. The chain has TRBV27 and TRBJ1-3; the D is unclear. This CDR3 contains 15 residues. Trimming took off 6 bases at V and 0 bases at J, with 12 bases between the two ends. Germline-derived CDR1 and CDR2 are MNHEY and SMNVEV (reference sequence). CDR3 sequence (DNA): TGTGCCAGCAGGCCAAAGAGTACCTCTGGAAACACCATATATTTT. Protein product: CASRPKSTSGNTIYF.

This clonotype was seen at least ten times. V and J are TRBV10-2 and TRBJ1-5; D is undetermined. From germline, CDR1 is WSHSY and CDR2 SAAADI. V lost 1 base, J lost 6 bases, and 13 bases lay in between. CDR3 size: 15 residues. CDR3 bases: TGCGCCAGCAGTGAGTTAGAGGGAAGGGCTCAGCCCCAGCATTTT. Its protein product is CASSELEGRAQPQHF.

V gene TRBV6-5 combines with J gene TRBJ2-2; D possibly corresponds to TRBD1 (6 bases). CDR3 size: 15 residues. The V and J ends lost 4 bases and 1 base respectively, with 10 bases between them. The germline gives CDR1 MNHEY, CDR2 SVGAGI. CDR3 sequence: CASSSSGQNTGELFF. CDR3 in DNA: TGTGCCAGCAGTTCCTCGGGACAGAACACCGGGGAGCTGTTTTTT.

At least ten counts were recorded for this clonotype. One junction end disagrees with the germline gene, perhaps due to a read error. This sequence joins TRBV6-1 and TRBJ1-1; D possibly corresponds to TRBD1 (5 bases). CDR1 and CDR2 (germline): MNHNS, SASEGT. The length of the CDR3 is 16 residues. CDR3 sequence (DNA): TGTACCAGCAGTGAAGTGGCCCGCGGGGGGAACACTGAAGCTTTCTTT. Amino acids: CTSSEVARGGNTEAFF.